This is a list of T cell receptor beta chains from one sample in a study of blood T cells in healthy people across ages. TCRdb re-derived calls from the 5' RACE reads in MiXCR, one entry per CDR3 protein. This table has about 680,000 distinct CDR3 sequences, 45% to 50% appearing once. Sequencing input: blood. The receptors were sampled from an older woman in good health. Both conserved end residues are part of each CDR3. A D gene is named only where the DNA matches it firmly. Size tells how often a clone was seen (once, few, many) or the class of an expanded clone, and some rows leave it out.

cdr3_length	v_call	j_call	clone_size	d_call	cdr3_nt	cdr3_aa
14	TRBV7-3	TRBJ1-2	NA	NA	TGTGCCAGCTCCCCGCGGGGACGATCCTATGGCTACACCTTC	CASSPRGRSYGYTF
13	TRBV5-1	TRBJ2-7	few	NA	TGCGCCAGCAGCTTGGTGGGGAACTACGAGCAGTACTTC	CASSLVGNYEQYF
12	TRBV5-1	TRBJ2-7	NA	NA	TGCGTCAGCAGCTTCAGGGCCGGCGAGCAGTACTTC	CVSSFRAGEQYF
14	TRBV20-1	TRBJ2-5	NA	NA	TGCAGCGCTAGAGATTTCCGGCGCGGGGAGACCCAGTACTTC	CSARDFRRGETQYF
13	TRBV6-2/TRBV6-3	TRBJ2-5	many	NA	TGTGCCAGCAGTTACTCGATGGGAAAGACCCAGTACTTC	CASSYSMGKTQYF
13	TRBV12-3/TRBV12-4	TRBJ2-5	NA	NA	TGTGCCAGCAGTTTATGGGGAGGAGAGACCCAGTACTTC	CASSLWGGETQYF
13	TRBV29-1	TRBJ1-1	few	NA	TGCAGCGTTGTTGTCGGGATCGGCACTGAAGCTTTCTTT	CSVVVGIGTEAFF
14	TRBV7-9	TRBJ2-4	few	NA	TGTGCCAGCAGCCAGCCGCAGGGGTCAAACATTCAGTACTTC	CASSQPQGSNIQYF
14	TRBV7-2	TRBJ2-5	few	TRBD2	TGTGCCAGCAGCTTAGGACTAGCCTTAGGTGAGCAGTACTTC	CASSLGLALGEQYF
15	TRBV7-2	TRBJ2-5	NA	NA	TGTGCCAGCAGACCTCGGGGGGCGAGAGGAGAGACCCAGTACTTC	CASRPRGARGETQYF
13	TRBV4-1	TRBJ2-7	few	NA	TGCGCCAGCAGCCCCGATGTCGGCTACGAGCAGTACTTC	CASSPDVGYEQYF
13	TRBV29-1	TRBJ1-1	NA	TRBD1	TGCAGCGTCGCAAACACAGGGGGTAGAGAAGCTTTCTTT	CSVANTGGREAFF
13	TRBV20-1	TRBJ1-6	once	NA	TGCAGTGCCATAAGCTTTTATAAATCACCCCTCCACTTT	CSAISFYKSPLHF
13	TRBV24-1	TRBJ1-2	NA	NA	TGTGCCACCAGTGATTTTGGTGGCTATGGCTACACCTTC	CATSDFGGYGYTF
12	TRBV6-1	TRBJ2-7	few	NA	TGTGCCAGCACCCGTACAGCCTACGAGCAGTACTTC	CASTRTAYEQYF
15	TRBV6-2/TRBV6-3	TRBJ2-6	few	NA	TGTGCCAGCAGTTACGATGGTTCTGGGGCCAACGTCCTGACTTTC	CASSYDGSGANVLTF
16	TRBV5-1	TRBJ1-3	NA	TRBD1	TGCGCCAGCAGCCCCGCAGGGACAGTCTCTGGAAACACCATATATTTT	CASSPAGTVSGNTIYF
14	TRBV7-2	TRBJ2-7	NA	NA	TGTGCCAGCAGCTTAAGGGGACGGACCTACGAGCAGTACTTC	CASSLRGRTYEQYF
13	TRBV7-2	TRBJ2-3	few	NA	TGTGCCAGCAGCTTAAGCATGGCAGATACGCAGTATTTT	CASSLSMADTQYF
15	TRBV7-2	TRBJ2-7	NA	TRBD2	TGTGCCAGCAGCACAGGACGTGGGGAGGGCCCCGAGCAGTACTTC	CASSTGRGEGPEQYF
13	TRBV29-1	TRBJ2-7	many	NA	TGCAGCGCCCGGGACCCCGGGTCCTACGAGCAGTACTTC	CSARDPGSYEQYF
12	TRBV7-9	TRBJ2-6	NA	NA	TGTGCCAGCAAGAAAGGGGCCAACGTCCTGACTTTC	CASKKGANVLTF